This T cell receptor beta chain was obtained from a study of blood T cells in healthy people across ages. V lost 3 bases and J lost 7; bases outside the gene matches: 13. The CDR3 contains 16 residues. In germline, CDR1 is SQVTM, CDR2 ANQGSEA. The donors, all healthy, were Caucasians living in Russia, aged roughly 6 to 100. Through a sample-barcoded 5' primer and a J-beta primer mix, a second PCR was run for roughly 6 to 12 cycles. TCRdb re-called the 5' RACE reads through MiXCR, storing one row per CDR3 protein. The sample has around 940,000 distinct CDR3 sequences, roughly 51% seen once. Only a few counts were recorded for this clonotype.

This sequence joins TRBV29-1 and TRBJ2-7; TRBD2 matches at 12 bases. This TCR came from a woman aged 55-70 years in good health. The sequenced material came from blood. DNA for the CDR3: TGCAGCGTTGAGGCTAGCGGGAGGGCCTTCCTCGGGGAGCAGTACTTC. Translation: CSVEASGRAFLGEQYF.